This T cell receptor beta chain was observed in a study of T cells in Graves' hyperthyroidism and ophthalmopathy. Notes on the study in general: Stable hyperthyroidism and ophthalmopathy were separated using 13 V-J signatures.

V dropped 5 bases and J dropped 3; count of bases not matched to a gene: 10. The CDR3 is 14 amino acids. Germline V gene lookup returns CDR1 DFQATT and CDR2 SNEGSKA (reference sequence). Researchers amplified the TCR beta CDR3 regions from RNA transcripts. HTBI primers drove first-round RT-PCR of the TCR CDR3. TCRdb passed the multiplex PCR reads through MiXCR, listing each CDR3 protein once. This table has about half a million distinct CDR3 sequences, around 15% appearing once. This clonotype was seen many times. Its specificity is not known. This TCR came from a woman in her 30s with Graves' ophthalmopathy. The V and J genes are TRBV20-1 and TRBJ2-7, with 7 bases matching TRBD2. The sequenced sample was blood. CDR3 DNA: TGCAGTGCTGACCCCACGAGCGGGGACTACGAGCAGTACTTC. The encoded protein is CSADPTSGDYEQYF.